Described below is a single T cell receptor beta chain sequence and its context. Its antigen is unidentified. The authors made TCR cDNA by 5'RACE template switching, adding a universal primer site and UMIs. TCRdb analysed the 5' RACE reads with MiXCR anew, one entry per CDR3 protein. This table holds 620,000 or so distinct CDR3 sequences, around 17% found once. These data are taken from a study of T cells after yellow fever vaccination. Study-level background: Any fraction with a low cell number was prepared using SMART-Seq v4 Ultra Low Input.

CDR3 length: 15 residues. Trimming took 4 bases from V and 2 from J, leaving 13 bases between them. Germline V gene sequence: CDR1 SEHNR, CDR2 FQNEAQ (reference sequence). Study results and caveats: Of the clonotypes, a small share occurred in both CD4 and CD8 compartments. Primary-vaccination clones mostly resurfaced post-booster (96% CD4, approximately 87% CD8).

This sample comprised PBMCs, obtained more than 4 days after the first yellow fever vaccination. This receptor was taken from a young man who received the YFV17D yellow fever vaccine. The chain uses TRBV7-9 and TRBJ2-3, with a weak D call TRBD2 (6 bases). The DNA of the CDR3 is TGTGCCAGCAGCTCCTCTGGCGGGGTCACAGATACGCAGTATTTT. Its translation is CASSSSGGVTDTQYF.